One sample yielded the 2 T cell receptor beta chains listed below, sequenced in a study of shared clonotypes between healthy human individuals. Generated by immunoSEQ multiplex PCR, the TCRdb table keeps only in-frame clones and is missing some. This sample carries about 2.4 million clones, 85% to 95% of them seen once, and the ten largest clones take over 0.12%. The specimen was naive CD4+ T cells sorted from blood. The subset was: CD45RA+ positively selected. These receptor sequences come from a young man in good health.

In its sample, this clone was seen once. This chain links TRBV9 with TRBJ1-4; 7 nucleotides match TRBD1. V was pared by 2 bases and J by 4 bases, with 5 bases of the junction left unmatched. CDR3 length: 15 amino acids. The germline gives CDR1 SGDLS, CDR2 YYNGEE. The CDR3 region has the DNA TGTGCCAGCAGCGTCACAGGGGCGGGTAATGAAAAACTGTTTTTT. It yields the protein CASSVTGAGNEKLFF.

The CDR3 region has the DNA TGTGCCAGCAGCCCCCCCGAGACAGTCTATGGCTACACCTTC. As protein: CASSPPETVYGYTF. The chain is built from TRBV7-9 and TRBJ1-2; TRBD1 is a possible D gene (5 bases). Germline V gene data show CDR1 as SEHNR and CDR2 as FQNEAQ (reference sequence). V lost 5 bases, J lost 4 bases, and 14 bases lay in between. This CDR3 contains 14 residues.